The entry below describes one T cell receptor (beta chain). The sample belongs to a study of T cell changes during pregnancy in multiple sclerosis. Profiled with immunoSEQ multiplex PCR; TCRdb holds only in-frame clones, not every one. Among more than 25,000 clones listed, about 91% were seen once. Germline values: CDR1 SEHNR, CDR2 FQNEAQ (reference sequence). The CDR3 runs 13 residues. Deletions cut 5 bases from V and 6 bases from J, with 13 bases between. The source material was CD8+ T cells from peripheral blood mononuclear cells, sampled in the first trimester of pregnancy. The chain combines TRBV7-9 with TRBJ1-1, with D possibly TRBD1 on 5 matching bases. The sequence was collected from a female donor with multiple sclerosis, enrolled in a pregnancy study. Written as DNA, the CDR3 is TGTGCCAGCAGCAACGCAGGGTTCCCTGAAGCTTTCTTT. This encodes CASSNAGFPEAFF.